This TCR beta chain was sequenced for a study of T cell responses to AZD1222 COVID-19 vaccine. Of note for this clone: Its specificity is not known.

From germline, CDR1 is SEHNR and CDR2 FQNEAQ (reference sequence). CDR3 size: 15 residues. The V gene lost 1 base and the J gene lost 0 bases, with 10 bases spanning the gap. Some clones are missing from TCRdb's copy, which holds only in-frame ones; the method was immunoSEQ multiplex PCR. The sample records roughly 46,000 clones, about 87% being singletons. Findings of the study overall: Spike was spanned by vaccine-associated CD4 TCRs, with dominance at 160-218 and 743-854. The breadth and depth of Spike-specific TCRs increased once two AZD1222 doses had been given.

This clonotype originated in an adult who received the AZD1222 COVID-19 vaccine. The sample in question was peripheral blood, obtained 28 days after the second AZD1222 dose. The V gene is TRBV7-9, the J gene TRBJ2-7; D is undetermined. This chain's CDR3 is CASSLVESASYEQYF. The CDR3 DNA reads TGTGCCAGCAGCTTAGTGGAATCGGCCTCCTACGAGCAGTACTTC. Full variable domain (rest looked up from reference TRBV7-9 and TRBJ2-7): DTGVSQNPRHKITKRGQNVTFRCDPISEHNRLYWYRQTLGQGPEFLTYFQNEAQLEKSRLLSDRFSAERPKGSFSTLEIQRTEQGDSAMYLCASSLVESASYEQYFGPGTRLTVT.